The 13 T cell receptor beta chains below all came from one sample that was sequenced in a study of CXCR3-negative and CXCR3-positive naive CD8 T cells. UMI-labeled 5' RACE yielded the TRB cDNA libraries. TCRdb reprocessed the 5' RACE reads and stores each CDR3 protein as one record, lacking DNA. This repertoire includes some 25,000 distinct CDR3 sequences. Sequenced sample: naive CXCR3- CD8+ T cells from blood. The subset: CD45RO-CCR7+CD27+CD95- naive CD8+ T cells lacking CXCR3 (TNR3-). The receptors were sampled from a human donor in good health. Some clones in this sample may be carry-over from other donors' samples.

The chain is built from TRBV29-1 and TRBJ2-5; TCRdb's assignment of TRBD1 cannot be checked, as there is no DNA. This CDR3 spans 13 amino acids. Germline V lookup: CDR1 SQVTM, CDR2 ANQGSEA. This CDR3 reads CSVATGHQETQYF.

The chain carries TRBV19 and TRBJ2-3; the TCRdb call, TRBD1, lacks DNA for checking. The CDR3 length is 15 residues. The germline V gene encodes CDR1 LNHDA and CDR2 SQIVND (reference sequence). The CDR3 is CASSAPGGGADTQYF.

J is TRBJ2-2 and V is TRBV5-6; TCRdb selects TRBD1, and the lack of DNA leaves this call unchecked. Germline V gives CDR1 SGHDT, CDR2 YYEEEE. CDR3 length: 15 amino acids. This chain's CDR3 is CASSPWTGNTGELFF.

The chain couples TRBV12-3 or TRBV12-4 to TRBJ1-3; lacking DNA, the TRBD1 call made by TCRdb goes unchecked. The CDR3 has 15 amino acids. The CDR3 is CASLPGTGTGNTIYF.

The chain links TRBV27 to TRBJ2-7. The CDR3 is 14 amino acids. Germline CDR1 MNHEY, CDR2 SMNVEV (reference sequence). The CDR3 here is CASSLFAANYEQYF.

This sequence joins TRBV29-1 and TRBJ2-2. Germline CDR1 is SQVTM and CDR2 is ANQGSEA. This CDR3 is 13 amino acids long. The CDR3 loop reads CSAGADLAGELFF.

The V gene is TRBV29-1, the J gene TRBJ2-7; TCRdb's D call of TRBD1 is untestable without DNA. In germline, CDR1 is SQVTM, CDR2 ANQGSEA. The CDR3 length is 12 residues. CDR3 protein: CSVVGQGSEQYF.

The V and J genes are TRBV7-9 and TRBJ2-5; TCRdb's D call of TRBD1 is untestable without DNA. This CDR3 spans 15 amino acids. Germline CDR1 SEHNR, CDR2 FQNEAQ (reference sequence). The CDR3 sequence: CASSPQGGAQETQYF. Together with reference TRBV7-9 and TRBJ2-5, the CDR3 gives the full variable domain: DTGVSQNPRHKITKRGQNVTFRCDPISEHNRLYWYRQTLGQGPEFLTYFQNEAQLEKSRLLSDRFSAERPKGSFSTLEIQRTEQGDSAMYLCASSPQGGAQETQYFGPGTRLLVL.

J is TRBJ2-7 and V is TRBV7-6. Germline V gene sequence: CDR1 SGHVS, CDR2 FNYEAQ. The CDR3 length is 13 residues. CDR3: CASSLDSSYEQYF.

The rearrangement links TRBV12-3 or TRBV12-4 to TRBJ2-7; the TRBD1 assignment by TCRdb is unverifiable without DNA. This CDR3 region has 15 residues. The CDR3: CASSTDGTRNYEQYF.

The rearrangement joins TRBV7-6 to TRBJ2-1; TCRdb reports TRBD2, a call that lacks DNA to check it against. CDR3 length equals 13 residues. Germline CDR1 reads SGHVS; CDR2 reads FNYEAQ. CDR3: CASSILGPNEQFF.

The CDR3 here is CSARGRTTGGLNSYEQYF. V and J are TRBV20-1 and TRBJ2-7; TCRdb designates TRBD1, a call that cannot be tested without DNA. This CDR3 is 18 amino acids long. The germline gives CDR1 DFQATT, CDR2 SNEGSKA (reference sequence).

This rearrangement joins TRBV18 to TRBJ2-7; TCRdb gives TRBD1 as the D gene, but with no DNA this cannot be confirmed. This CDR3 contains 16 residues. The germline V gene has CDR1 KGHSH and CDR2 LQKENI. The CDR3 sequence: CASSPGQDRLIYEQYF.